This record covers a single T cell receptor beta chain. Its cognate antigen has yet to be identified. No qualities accompany the bases; no much larger clone lies one base away. Separate from the approximately 670-subject first cohort, the validation cohort of over 90 subjects was the group to which the donors belonged. The source of the sample is a study of cytomegalovirus exposure and HLA in healthy donors (TCRdb year 2017). In the study overall: The 650 to 800 repertoires of the first cohort and the 95 to 150 validation repertoires were produced on the same platform, according to a later analysis. High-throughput TCR immunosequencing, statistical association of individual TCRs with disease status, and machine learning were combined to predict cytomegalovirus infection status. The aim of the study was to test whether cataloging public T cell receptors could identify signatures of past pathogen exposure. Besides the first cohort of 666 subjects, a separate validation cohort made up of 120 different subjects was used. Here is what the overall study found, with its caveats: Most TCR sequences were seen in very few donors, while some public TCRs were found in many individuals. A few of the identified cytomegalovirus-associated TCR beta chains were confirmed in vitro to be specific for cytomegalovirus antigens. All 120 or so repertoires were used to score co-occurrence in the validation cohort in a later analysis, because that analysis had no HLA typing for the cohort. Subsequent analysis determined that TCRs grouped into clusters in the first cohort also showed a tendency toward co-occurrence across the 120 validation repertoires, and 90% to 95% of cluster scores exceeded 0. The classifier was reported to diagnose cytomegalovirus status with high specificity and sensitivity in both the original and validation cohorts. The study gave a list of more than 150 TCR beta chains associated with cytomegalovirus. The authors suggested that the approach could potentially be generalized to other disease states and immunological phenotypes.

Libraries were built with the immunoSEQ multiplex PCR assay. As for the original processing: A statistical classification framework was built to diagnose cytomegalovirus status from the catalog of TCR beta chain sequences. TCRdb limited this immuneACCESS table to in-frame rearrangements with V and J called. A share of clones is missing; checked studies link under half to unresolved V genes, and the rest is unexplained. V and J calls and clone size are given by that table; D and trimming were obtained from the DNA. The sample table records about 58,000 clones; around 90% of these occur just once. Roughly 1% of the sample goes to the ten largest clones. CDR1 and CDR2, per the germline V gene, are SGHNT and YENEEA. The CDR3 sequence holds 16 residues, the cysteine and phenylalanine included. Kept here is only the CDR3 DNA, which spans 48 bases and is read in frame from base 1. The junction carries 16 bases between V and J, which are trimmed by 1 base and 5 bases respectively.

This chain joins TRBV11-3 to TRBJ2-3; a tentative D call is TRBD1 (5 bases match). Source material: PBMCs. This receptor was taken from a man aged 18 to 30 in good health and CMV-seronegative. The DNA is TGTGCCAGCAGCTTAGGCCTCTCTGGACATGGAGATACGCAGTATTTT. This yields the protein CASSLGLSGHGDTQYF.